This TCR beta chain emerged from a study of OX40 agonist ivuxolimab in advanced cancers. CDR1 and CDR2 from the germline V gene are SGHRS and YFSETQ. V lost 0 bases, J lost 4 bases, and 14 bases lay in between. This CDR3 spans 17 amino acids. The table came from immunoSEQ multiplex PCR; TCRdb's copy has only in-frame clones and leaves some out. The sample has 52,000 or so clones, over 75% seen once. Sequencing used CD4+ or CD8+ T cells sorted from blood, obtained in a trial of the OX40 agonist ivuxolimab. This clonotype was sampled from an adult with an advanced solid tumor such as melanoma, head and neck, liver or kidney cancer. This rearrangement joins TRBV5-1 to TRBJ1-6, with no clear D. This CDR3 reads CASSLGLRPLYNSPLHF. CDR3 sequence (DNA): TGCGCCAGCAGCTTGGGACTTCGCCCCCTATATAATTCACCCCTCCACTTT. The whole variable domain, filled in from reference TRBV5-1 and TRBJ1-6, reads KAGVTQTPRYLIKTRGQQVTLSCSPISGHRSVSWYQQTPGQGLQFLFEYFSETQRNKGNFPGRFSGRQFSNSRSEMNVSTLELGDSALYLCASSLGLRPLYNSPLHFGNGTRLTVT.